The 23 T cell receptor beta chains listed next were all sequenced from one sample in a study of cytomegalovirus exposure and HLA in healthy donors. The PCR used 60 Vbeta and 13 Jbeta primers. Some clones are missing from TCRdb's copy, which holds only in-frame ones; the method was immunoSEQ multiplex PCR. The repertoire has roughly 290,000 clones, roughly 89% of them found once; the top ten carry about 2.5%. The sequencing sample was made of PBMCs. These receptors came from a young woman in good health and CMV-seronegative.

This chain's CDR3 is CASSLFLQETQYF. CDR3 DNA sequence: TGCGCCAGCAGCTTGTTTCTGCAAGAGACCCAGTACTTC. The chain joins TRBV5-1 to TRBJ2-5; D remains ambiguous. From germline, CDR1 is SGHRS and CDR2 YFSETQ. There are 13 residues in the CDR3. The germline V and J ends were trimmed by 1 base and 2 bases, with 6 bases remaining between them.

The chain employs TRBV10-3 and TRBJ1-4; TRBD1 matches 7 bases. The CDR3 loop spans 14 amino acids. Per the germline V gene, CDR1 is ENHRY and CDR2 is SYGVKD. V was clipped by 4 bases and J by 10 bases; unmatched bases: 9. The CDR3 sequence: CAISAGTAFSKLFF. The DNA for the CDR3 is TGTGCCATCAGTGCCGGGACAGCTTTTTCAAAACTGTTTTTT.

The chain has TRBV6-5 and TRBJ2-5; 7 nucleotides agree with TRBD1. Per the germline V gene, CDR1 is MNHEY and CDR2 is SVGAGI. The length of the CDR3 is 13 residues. The junction had 2 bases not matched to a gene; V was cut back by 5 bases and J by 2 bases. The CDR3 region is CASSRDRQETQYF. CDR3 DNA: TGTGCCAGCAGTCGGGACAGACAAGAGACCCAGTACTTC.

The V and J genes are TRBV30 and TRBJ1-2, with 8 bases aligning to TRBD1. The germline V gene has CDR1 GTSNPN and CDR2 SVGIG (reference sequence). The CDR3 has 15 residues. Trimming cost V 0 bases and J 3 bases; bases outside gene matches: 6. CDR3 nucleotides: TGTGCCTGGAGTGTAGGGGGGACAGGCGACTATGGCTACACCTTC. Amino acids: CAWSVGGTGDYGYTF.

The V and J genes are TRBV10-3 and TRBJ2-2; no definite D call. The CDR3 runs 14 residues. The germline gives CDR1 ENHRY, CDR2 SYGVKD. V lost 0 bases to trimming and J lost 6 bases, with 8 bases between them. The CDR3 loop is CAISESELPGELFF. The CDR3 DNA reads TGTGCCATCAGTGAGTCTGAGCTTCCCGGGGAGCTGTTTTTT.

This clone was observed a single time. The V and J genes are TRBV19 and TRBJ2-1; D might be TRBD2 (6 bases). The germline V gene has CDR1 LNHDA and CDR2 SQIVND (reference sequence). The V and J ends lost 1 base and 5 bases respectively, with 9 bases between them. The CDR3 contains 14 residues. The CDR3: CASSIGDWNNEQFF. The CDR3 DNA sequence: TGTGCCAGTAGTATAGGGGACTGGAACAATGAGCAGTTCTTC. Full variable domain (missing parts from reference TRBV19 and TRBJ2-1): DGGITQSPKYLFRKEGQNVTLSCEQNLNHDAMYWYRQDPGQGLRLIYYSQIVNDFQKGDIAEGYSVSREKKESFPLTVTSAQKNPTAFYLCASSIGDWNNEQFFGPGTRLTVL.

The V call is TRBV7-2, the J call TRBJ2-7, with D unclear. V dropped 5 bases and J dropped 0 bases, with 11 bases sitting between them. Germline lookup yields CDR1 SGHTA and CDR2 FQGNSA. There are 14 residues in the CDR3. CDR3 nucleotides: TGTGCCAGCAGCCGCCCGACATTCTCCTACGAGCAGTACTTC. This translates into CASSRPTFSYEQYF. The full variable domain, in which reference TRBV7-2 and TRBJ2-7 provide the parts outside the CDR3, is GAGVSQSPSNKVTEKGKDVELRCDPISGHTALYWYRQSLGQGLEFLIYFQGNSAPDKSGLPSDRFSAERTGGSVSTLTIQRTQQEDSAVYLCASSRPTFSYEQYFGPGTRLTVT.

The chain has TRBV2 and TRBJ1-1; 7 bases map to TRBD1. Germline V gene sequence: CDR1 SNHLY, CDR2 FYNNEI. CDR3 size: 13 residues. The junction had 3 bases not matched to a gene; V was cut back by 5 bases and J by 3 bases. CDR3 sequence (DNA): TGTGCCAGCAGTCCAGGGGGAGACACTGAAGCTTTCTTT. Its translation: CASSPGGDTEAFF.

The chain employs TRBV13 and TRBJ2-6; no firm D call. CDR3 length: 12 residues. In germline, CDR1 is PRHDT, CDR2 FYEKMQ (reference sequence). Trimming stripped 5 bases from V and 4 bases from J, with 3 bases between. The DNA of the CDR3 is TGTGCCAGCAGCAGCGGGGCCAACGTCCTGACTTTC. Amino acids: CASSSGANVLTF.

This clone showed up just once. The gene calls are TRBV7-8 and TRBJ1-2; D is unclear. This CDR3 spans 13 amino acids. Germline CDR1 SGHVS, CDR2 FQNEAQ. Trimming took 5 bases from V and 1 from J, leaving 8 bases between them. CDR3 DNA sequence: TGTGCCAGCAGCCCCACAGATAACTATGGCTACACCTTC. Its protein product is CASSPTDNYGYTF.

This chain uses TRBV14 with TRBJ2-2; 8 bases match TRBD2. The CDR3 runs to 16 residues. Trimming cost V 4 bases and J 5 bases; bases outside gene matches: 9. Germline CDR1 and CDR2: SGHDN and FVKESK. CDR3 amino acids: CASSPRAGAGTGELFF. CDR3 nucleotides: TGTGCCAGCAGCCCAAGAGCGGGGGCGGGAACCGGGGAGCTGTTTTTT. The full variable domain, with the rest looked up from reference TRBV14 and TRBJ2-2, is EAGVTQFPSHSVIEKGQTVTLRCDPISGHDNLYWYRRVMGKEIKFLLHFVKESKQDESGMPNNRFLAERTGGTYSTLKVQPAELEDSGVYFCASSPRAGAGTGELFFGEGSRLTVL.

The genes are TRBV2 and TRBJ1-2, with 7 bases lining up with TRBD1. CDR3 length equals 14 residues. With V trimmed by 3 bases and J by 8 bases, 9 bases remained unmatched. The germline gives CDR1 SNHLY, CDR2 FYNNEI. The CDR3 spells CASSELTGFRGYTF. CDR3 DNA sequence: TGTGCCAGCAGTGAGCTGACAGGGTTTAGGGGCTACACCTTC.

The chain carries TRBV5-1 and TRBJ1-2; no reliable D call. The V and J ends lost 5 bases and 2 bases respectively, with 13 bases between them. Germline V lookup: CDR1 SGHRS, CDR2 YFSETQ. The CDR3 length is 14 residues. The CDR3 sequence: CASRQAGQNYGYTF. The CDR3 DNA follows: TGCGCCAGCAGGCAAGCGGGTCAGAACTATGGCTACACCTTC. The entire variable domain, with the rest obtained from reference TRBV5-1 and TRBJ1-2, is as follows: KAGVTQTPRYLIKTRGQQVTLSCSPISGHRSVSWYQQTPGQGLQFLFEYFSETQRNKGNFPGRFSGRQFSNSRSEMNVSTLELGDSALYLCASRQAGQNYGYTFGSGTRLTVV.

The CDR3 DNA sequence: TGTGCCAGCAGTGAAGTCGGGACAGGGGGTTCCTACGAGCAGTACTTC. Its translation: CASSEVGTGGSYEQYF. V and J are TRBV2 and TRBJ2-7; 11 bases are a match to TRBD1. CDR1 SNHLY and CDR2 FYNNEI come from the germline V gene. The CDR3 consists of 16 residues. V dropped 1 base and J dropped 1; count of bases not matched to a gene: 3.

The sample holds a few counts of this clone. The sample contains more than one DNA sequence encoding this CDR3. CDR3 DNA: TGTGCCAGCTCACCACCGGGGGGGGTTCGCGGCTACACCTTC. It encodes CASSPPGGVRGYTF. This chain uses TRBV18 with TRBJ1-2, with a possible D match to TRBD1 (5 bases). The germline V gene has CDR1 KGHSH and CDR2 LQKENI. V lost 0 bases to trimming and J lost 8 bases, with 13 bases between them. CDR3 length: 14 amino acids.

This chain uses TRBV5-1 with TRBJ2-7; 12 bases fit TRBD1. The CDR3 has 14 amino acids. V was clipped by 7 bases and J by 6 bases; unmatched bases: 8. CDR1 is SGHRS, CDR2 YFSETQ, per germline. DNA of the CDR3: TGCGCCAGCGCCCCTCCGGGACAGGGGGCCGAGCAGTACTTC. The encoded protein is CASAPPGQGAEQYF. The complete variable domain, with remaining parts taken from reference TRBV5-1 and TRBJ2-7, reads KAGVTQTPRYLIKTRGQQVTLSCSPISGHRSVSWYQQTPGQGLQFLFEYFSETQRNKGNFPGRFSGRQFSNSRSEMNVSTLELGDSALYLCASAPPGQGAEQYFGPGTRLTVT.

The rearrangement links TRBV18 to TRBJ1-1; D is ambiguous. Trimming cost V 3 bases and J 4 bases, with 9 bases left between them. Germline V lookup: CDR1 KGHSH, CDR2 LQKENI. CDR3 length: 13 amino acids. CDR3 nucleotides: TGTGCCAGCTCACCCACAGACGGCACTGAAGCTTTCTTT. Amino acids: CASSPTDGTEAFF.

The CDR3 loop is CASSSEQGGIHGYTF. In DNA form, the CDR3 reads TGTGCCAGCAGTTCCGAACAGGGTGGTATTCATGGCTACACCTTC. The chain combines TRBV2 with TRBJ1-2; D may be TRBD1 (6 bases). This CDR3 spans 15 amino acids. Trimming removed 5 bases at V and 6 bases at J, with 19 bases between. Germline V gene lookup returns CDR1 SNHLY and CDR2 FYNNEI.

The rearrangement joins TRBV30 to TRBJ1-1, with D maybe TRBD1 (5 bases). This CDR3 is built from 13 residues. Germline loops: CDR1 GTSNPN, CDR2 SVGIG (reference sequence). V lost 1 base, J lost 2 bases, and 8 bases lay in between. The DNA for the CDR3 is TGTGCCTGGAGTGAACAGGATAACACTGAAGCTTTCTTT. It is translated as CAWSEQDNTEAFF.

V is TRBV19 and J is TRBJ1-4; TRBD1 agrees at 10 bases. CDR3 length: 15 residues. Losses at the gene ends were 5 bases for V and 13 bases for J; bases not matched to a gene: 13. Per germline, CDR1 LNHDA and CDR2 SQIVND (reference sequence). The CDR3 sequence is CASSSHDRGLERLFF. The CDR3, as DNA: TGTGCCAGTAGTTCCCACGACAGGGGGCTAGAGAGACTGTTTTTT.

This clone was seen only once. The V gene is TRBV4-1, the J gene TRBJ2-5; the D gene is possibly TRBD2 (6 bases). This CDR3 has 14 residues. V lost 3 bases and J lost 5, with 13 bases in between. Germline V gene data show CDR1 as MGHRA and CDR2 as YSYEKL. The chain's CDR3 is CASSQGAAGETQYF. The CDR3 DNA is TGCGCCAGCAGCCAGGGTGCCGCGGGGGAGACCCAGTACTTC.

This clone was seen just once. The rearrangement links TRBV4-1 to TRBJ2-3; D perhaps matches TRBD2 (7 bases). The CDR3 extends over 13 amino acids. Trimming took 1 base from V and 11 from J, leaving 13 bases between them. The germline gives CDR1 MGHRA, CDR2 YSYEKL. Here the CDR3 reads CASSQGEGGGQYF. Written as DNA, the CDR3 is TGCGCCAGCAGCCAAGGGGAGGGGGGAGGGCAGTATTTT.

The CDR3 is CASSFFPLLRGQVGYTF. CDR3 bases: TGTGCCAGCAGTTTTTTTCCCCTGCTGCGGGGGCAGGTTGGCTACACCTTC. This chain joins TRBV27 and TRBJ1-2, with D possibly matching TRBD1 (6 bases). The CDR3 contains 17 residues. V lost 3 bases and J lost 7, with 24 bases in between. The germline CDR1 and CDR2 sequences are MNHEY and SMNVEV (reference sequence).